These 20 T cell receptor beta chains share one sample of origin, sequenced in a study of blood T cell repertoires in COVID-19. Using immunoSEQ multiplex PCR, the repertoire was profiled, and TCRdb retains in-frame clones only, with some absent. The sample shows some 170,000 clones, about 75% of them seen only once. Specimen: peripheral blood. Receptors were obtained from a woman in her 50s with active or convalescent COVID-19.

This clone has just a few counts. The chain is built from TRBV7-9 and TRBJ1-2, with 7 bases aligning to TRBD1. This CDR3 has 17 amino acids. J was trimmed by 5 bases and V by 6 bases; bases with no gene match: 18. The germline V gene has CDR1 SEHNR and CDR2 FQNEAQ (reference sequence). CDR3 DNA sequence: TGTGCCAGCAGGCCCCGAGACAGGGAAGGGCCCAGATATGGCTACACCTTC. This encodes CASRPRDREGPRYGYTF.

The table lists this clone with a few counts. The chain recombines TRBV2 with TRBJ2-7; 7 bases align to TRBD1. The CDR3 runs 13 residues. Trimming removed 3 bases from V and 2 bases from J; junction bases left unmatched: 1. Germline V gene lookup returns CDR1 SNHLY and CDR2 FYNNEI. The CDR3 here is CASSDGQAYEQYF. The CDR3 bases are TGTGCCAGCAGTGACGGACAGGCCTACGAGCAGTACTTC.

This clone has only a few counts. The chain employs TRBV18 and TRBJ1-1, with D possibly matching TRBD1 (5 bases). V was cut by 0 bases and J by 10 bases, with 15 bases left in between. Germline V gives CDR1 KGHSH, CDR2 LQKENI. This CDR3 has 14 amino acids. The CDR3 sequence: CASSPPSQGIGAFF. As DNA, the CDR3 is TGTGCCAGCTCACCACCCTCCCAGGGTATAGGAGCTTTCTTT.

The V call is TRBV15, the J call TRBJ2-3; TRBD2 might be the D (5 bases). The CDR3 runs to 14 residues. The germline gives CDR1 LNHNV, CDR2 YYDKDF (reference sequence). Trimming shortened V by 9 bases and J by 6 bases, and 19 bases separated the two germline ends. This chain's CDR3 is CATRESRVLDTQYF. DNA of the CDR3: TGTGCCACTAGAGAGTCGAGGGTCTTGGATACGCAGTATTTT.

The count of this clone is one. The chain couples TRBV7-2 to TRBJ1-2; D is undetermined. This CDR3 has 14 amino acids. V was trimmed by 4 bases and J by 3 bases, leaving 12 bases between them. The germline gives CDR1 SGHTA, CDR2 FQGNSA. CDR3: CASSSYVSDYGYTF. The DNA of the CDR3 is TGTGCCAGCAGCTCGTATGTTTCGGACTATGGCTACACCTTC.

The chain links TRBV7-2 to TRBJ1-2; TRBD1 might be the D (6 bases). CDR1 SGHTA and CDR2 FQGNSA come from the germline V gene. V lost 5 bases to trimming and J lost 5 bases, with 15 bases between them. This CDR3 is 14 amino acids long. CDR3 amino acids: CASSPQGMAYGYTF. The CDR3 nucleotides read TGTGCCAGCAGCCCTCAGGGGATGGCGTATGGCTACACCTTC.

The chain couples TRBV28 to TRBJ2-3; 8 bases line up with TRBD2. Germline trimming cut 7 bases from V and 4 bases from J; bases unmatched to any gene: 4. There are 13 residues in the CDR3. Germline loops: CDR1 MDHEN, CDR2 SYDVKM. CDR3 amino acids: CASNPGGSDTQYF. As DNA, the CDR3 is TGTGCCAGCAACCCGGGGGGGTCAGATACGCAGTATTTT.

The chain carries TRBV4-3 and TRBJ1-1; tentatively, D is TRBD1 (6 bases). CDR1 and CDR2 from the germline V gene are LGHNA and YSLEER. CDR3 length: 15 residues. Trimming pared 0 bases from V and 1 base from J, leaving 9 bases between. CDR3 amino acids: CASSQDRQANTEAFF. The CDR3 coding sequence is TGCGCCAGCAGCCAAGACAGACAGGCGAACACTGAAGCTTTCTTT.

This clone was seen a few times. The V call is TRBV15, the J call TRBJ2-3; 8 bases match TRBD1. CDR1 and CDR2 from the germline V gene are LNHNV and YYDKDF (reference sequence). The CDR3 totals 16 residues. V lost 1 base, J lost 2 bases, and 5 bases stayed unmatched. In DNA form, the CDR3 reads TGTGCCACCAGCAGAGGGGTGGGACAGGACACAGATACGCAGTATTTT. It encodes CATSRGVGQDTDTQYF.

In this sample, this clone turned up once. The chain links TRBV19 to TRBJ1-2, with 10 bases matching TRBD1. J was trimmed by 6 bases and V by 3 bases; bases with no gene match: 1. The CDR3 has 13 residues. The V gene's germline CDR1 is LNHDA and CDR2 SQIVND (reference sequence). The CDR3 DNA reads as TGTGCCAGTAGTATGACAGGGGGCAATGGCTACACCTTC. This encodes CASSMTGGNGYTF.

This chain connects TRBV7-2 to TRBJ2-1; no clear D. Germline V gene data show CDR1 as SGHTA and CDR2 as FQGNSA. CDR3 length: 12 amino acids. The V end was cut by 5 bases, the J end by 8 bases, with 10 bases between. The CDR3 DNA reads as TGTGCCAGCAGCATAGTTAGTGATGAGCAGTTCTTC. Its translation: CASSIVSDEQFF.

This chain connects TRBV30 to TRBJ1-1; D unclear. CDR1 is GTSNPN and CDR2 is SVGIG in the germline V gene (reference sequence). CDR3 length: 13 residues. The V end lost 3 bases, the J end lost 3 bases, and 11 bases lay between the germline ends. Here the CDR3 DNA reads TGTGCCTGGAGGGATACAGCACACACTGAAGCTTTCTTT. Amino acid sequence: CAWRDTAHTEAFF.

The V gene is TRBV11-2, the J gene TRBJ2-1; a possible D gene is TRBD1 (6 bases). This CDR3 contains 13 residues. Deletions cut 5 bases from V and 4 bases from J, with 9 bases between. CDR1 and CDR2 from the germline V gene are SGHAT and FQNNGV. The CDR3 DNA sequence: TGTGCCAGCAGCCTGACAGGTTACAATGAGCAGTTCTTC. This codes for CASSLTGYNEQFF. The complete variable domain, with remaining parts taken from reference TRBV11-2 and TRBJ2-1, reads EAGVAQSPRYKIIEKRQSVAFWCNPISGHATLYWYQQILGQGPKLLIQFQNNGVVDDSQLPKDRFSAERLKGVDSTLKIQPAKLEDSAVYLCASSLTGYNEQFFGPGTRLTVL.

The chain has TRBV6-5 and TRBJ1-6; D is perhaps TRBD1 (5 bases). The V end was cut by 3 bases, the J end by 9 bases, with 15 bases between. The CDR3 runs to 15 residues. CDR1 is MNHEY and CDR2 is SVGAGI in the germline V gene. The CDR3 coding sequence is TGTGCCAGCAGTTATTCCGGGGGGGAAAGTTCACCCCTCCACTTT. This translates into CASSYSGGESSPLHF.

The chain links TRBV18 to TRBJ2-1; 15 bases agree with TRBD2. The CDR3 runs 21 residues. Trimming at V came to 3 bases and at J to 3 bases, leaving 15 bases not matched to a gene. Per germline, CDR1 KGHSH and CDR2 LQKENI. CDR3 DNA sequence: TGTGCCAGCTCACCGGGACTAGCGGGAGGAGAGGCCCACCGTGGCTACAATGAGCAGTTCTTC. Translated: CASSPGLAGGEAHRGYNEQFF.

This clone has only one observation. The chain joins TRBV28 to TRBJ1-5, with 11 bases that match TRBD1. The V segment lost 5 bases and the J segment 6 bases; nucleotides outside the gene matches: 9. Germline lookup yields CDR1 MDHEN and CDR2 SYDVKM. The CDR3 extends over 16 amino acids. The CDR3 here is CASSRPGQGVTQPQHF. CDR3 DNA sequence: TGTGCCAGCAGTCGTCCGGGACAGGGGGTAACTCAGCCCCAGCATTTT. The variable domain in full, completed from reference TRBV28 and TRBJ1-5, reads DVKVTQSSRYLVKRTGEKVFLECVQDMDHENMFWYRQDPGLGLRLIYFSYDVKMKEKGDIPEGYSVSREKKERFSLILESASTNQTSMYLCASSRPGQGVTQPQHFGDGTRLSIL.

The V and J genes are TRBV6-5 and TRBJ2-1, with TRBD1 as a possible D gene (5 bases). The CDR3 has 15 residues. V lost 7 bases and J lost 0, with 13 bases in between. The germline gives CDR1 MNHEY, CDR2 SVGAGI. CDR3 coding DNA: TGTGCCAGCACCTCTGATAGGGGCTCCTACAATGAGCAGTTCTTC. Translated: CASTSDRGSYNEQFF.

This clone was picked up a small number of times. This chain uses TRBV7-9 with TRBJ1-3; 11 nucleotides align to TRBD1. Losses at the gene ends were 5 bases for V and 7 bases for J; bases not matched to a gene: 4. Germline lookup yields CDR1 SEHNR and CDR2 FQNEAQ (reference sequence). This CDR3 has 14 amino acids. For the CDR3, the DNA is TGTGCCAGCAGCCCGGGGACAGGGGGGAACACCATATATTTT. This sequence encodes CASSPGTGGNTIYF.

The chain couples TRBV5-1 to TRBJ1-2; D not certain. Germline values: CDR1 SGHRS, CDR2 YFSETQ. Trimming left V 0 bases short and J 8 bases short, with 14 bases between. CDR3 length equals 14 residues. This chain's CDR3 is CASSLGAVSWGYTF. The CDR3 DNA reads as TGCGCCAGCAGCTTGGGGGCCGTTTCTTGGGGCTACACCTTC. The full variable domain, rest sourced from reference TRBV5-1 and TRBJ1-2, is KAGVTQTPRYLIKTRGQQVTLSCSPISGHRSVSWYQQTPGQGLQFLFEYFSETQRNKGNFPGRFSGRQFSNSRSEMNVSTLELGDSALYLCASSLGAVSWGYTFGSGTRLTVV.

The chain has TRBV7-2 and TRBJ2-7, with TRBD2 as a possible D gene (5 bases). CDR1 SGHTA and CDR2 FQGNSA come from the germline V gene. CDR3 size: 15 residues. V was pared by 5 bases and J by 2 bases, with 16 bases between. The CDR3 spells CASSPFRGRTYEQYF. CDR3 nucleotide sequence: TGTGCCAGCAGCCCCTTTAGAGGGCGGACCTACGAGCAGTACTTC. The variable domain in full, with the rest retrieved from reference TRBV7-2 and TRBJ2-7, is GAGVSQSPSNKVTEKGKDVELRCDPISGHTALYWYRQSLGQGLEFLIYFQGNSAPDKSGLPSDRFSAERTGGSVSTLTIQRTQQEDSAVYLCASSPFRGRTYEQYFGPGTRLTVT.